This T cell receptor beta chain was profiled in a study of beta chain features in type 1 diabetes (dated by TCRdb to the late 2010s). For context, the study as a whole: Mean age, gender distribution, total cell number and subset yield were not different between patients and healthy donors. A total of approximately 100,000,000 sorted cells were examined across all samples, and the number of cells per subset was strongly correlated with RNA yield. In the study, TCRB repertoires of sorted circulating CD4+ T cell subsets from recently diagnosed type 1 diabetes patients were compared with those of matched healthy donors. Regulatory and stem cell-like memory subsets were isolated from only 8 patients and roughly eight healthy donors, whereas naive and central memory subsets came from all 28 donors.

This clone was recorded a few times. The antigen it binds to is not known. No per-base quality is available; no much larger clone lies one base away. In the germline V gene, CDR1 corresponds to SGHTA and CDR2 to FQGNSA. The CDR3 numbers 14 residues from cysteine through phenylalanine. The DNA shown is the 42-base CDR3, in frame from base 1. V is clipped by 2 bases and J by 5 bases, and the sequence between their germline boundaries is 9 bases long. The entire isolated RNA was reverse transcribed using the High Capacity cDNA Reverse Transcription Kit, and thus expressed TCRB transcripts were sequenced. Naive, central memory and regulatory T cell samples underwent deep immunoSEQ sequencing, averaging around 3.6 million total reads per sample. Sorted cells were lysed in RLT buffer and RNA was extracted with DNase-treated RNeasy Micro or Mini kits, depending on cell number. To prevent cross-contamination, every cell subset was processed on its own, while patient and healthy donor samples were processed together. Using the immunoSEQ multiplex PCR, TCRB sequences were amplified from cDNA into 87-bp fragments spanning the CDR3 region. Sequencing of the amplicons was performed on the Illumina HiSeq platform. The original methods were these. Synthetic template baselines were used to correct PCR bias computationally, reads within Hamming distance 2 were collapsed together, and singletons that could not be merged were discarded. Reads were aligned against IMGT to assign V, D and J genes, CDR3 length and insertions or deletions at six rearrangement sites. Within each subset, clonotype counts were normalized to sorted cell number, after which true diversity and Gini coefficients were computed with the tcR R package. The overlap coefficient, calculated on TCRB nucleotide sequences, was used to quantify repertoire sharing. Out-of-frame TCRB sequences from naive cells were analyzed as a proxy for the pre-selection repertoire. Held by TCRdb, this immuneACCESS table contains in-frame sequences only and omits some clones. Under half of the omission traces to an unresolved V gene where checked; the cause of the rest is unknown. V and J calls and clone size are copied from that table; D and trimming were computed from the DNA. The sample includes about 400,000 clones, with about 12% observed a single time. Jointly, the top ten make up over 0.008% of the sample.

Each donor gave one peripheral blood draw, averaging roughly 100 mL, which was collected into heparinised tubes. A BD FACSAria II and a panel including CD45RO, CCR7, CD25, CD127, CD95 and CD27 were used to sort naive, central memory, regulatory and stem cell-like memory CD4+ T cells. All sorted populations exceeded 95% purity. PBMCs were isolated right away by Lymphoprep density gradient centrifugation and were stained directly, without culture. To minimize batch effects, samples were stained and sorted in pairs, one healthy donor with one patient per experiment. General study outcomes and caveats: Patients with type 1 diabetes made fewer insertions and deleted more nucleotides at VDJ recombination sites, implying thymic rearrangement abnormalities. HLA sub-analyses involved small numbers of individuals, so any influence of HLA type on TCRB rearrangement remained unresolved. Shorter templates might be favored by PCR, yet because patient and control samples were amplified and corrected together, any such skew would affect both groups equally. Because cDNA rather than genomic DNA was sequenced, highly expressing activated cells could have been over-represented, although no difference in activation and CD3 levels was found between groups. Type 1 diabetes patients showed a moderate but significant shortening of TCRB CDR3 length in all four CD4+ subsets. Naive, central memory and regulatory TCRB repertoires appeared more similar among patients than among healthy donors.

The origin of this receptor is a woman between 18 and 29 years old with type 1 diabetes. Sequenced sample: naive CD4+ T cells from blood. The meaning of the sample's cell subset or site label: true naive CD4+ T cells. The chain joins TRBV7-2 to TRBJ1-4; too little of a D gene remains to name it. Here is the DNA: TGTGCCAGCAGCTTATTTACGGAGAATGAAAAACTGTTTTTT. Its product reads: CASSLFTENEKLFF. The variable domain in full, with residues beyond the CDR3 obtained from the reference TRBV7-2 and TRBJ1-4 genes, is GAGVSQSPSNKVTEKGKDVELRCDPISGHTALYWYRQSLGQGLEFLIYFQGNSAPDKSGLPSDRFSAERTGGSVSTLTIQRTQQEDSAVYLCASSLFTENEKLFFGSGTQLSVL.